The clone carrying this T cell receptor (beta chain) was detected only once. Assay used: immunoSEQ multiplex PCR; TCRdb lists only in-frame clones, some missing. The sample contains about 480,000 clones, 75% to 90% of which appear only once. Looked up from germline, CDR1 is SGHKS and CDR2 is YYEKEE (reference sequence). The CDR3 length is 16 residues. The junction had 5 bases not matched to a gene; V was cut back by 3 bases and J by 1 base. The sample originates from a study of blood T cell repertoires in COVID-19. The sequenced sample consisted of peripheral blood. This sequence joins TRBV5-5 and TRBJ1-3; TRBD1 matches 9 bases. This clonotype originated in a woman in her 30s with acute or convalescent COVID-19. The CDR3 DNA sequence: TGTGCCAGCAGCTGGGGGGACAGGGTATCTGGAAACACCATATATTTT. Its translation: CASSWGDRVSGNTIYF. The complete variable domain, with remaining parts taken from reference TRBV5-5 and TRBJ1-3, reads DAGVTQSPTHLIKTRGQQVTLRCSPISGHKSVSWYQQVLGQGPQFIFQYYEKEERGRGNFPDRFSARQFPNYSSELNVNALLLGDSALYLCASSWGDRVSGNTIYFGEGSWLTVV.